Listed below are T cell receptor beta chains from one sample, sequenced in a study of cytomegalovirus exposure and HLA in healthy donors. Only in-frame clones appear in the TCRdb table, and some are missing; sequencing was by immunoSEQ multiplex PCR. The sample includes more than 50,000 clones, roughly 90% of them seen just once. Sequenced input: PBMCs. All receptors derive from a woman aged 25 to 45 in good health and CMV-seronegative. Both conserved end residues are part of each CDR3. Each record gives: V gene, J gene, D gene, clone size, CDR3 DNA, CDR3 protein. D genes are given only for firm matches. Size is stated for part of the rows, as once, few or many counts, or as a class when the clone is expanded.

TRBV7-2	TRBJ2-5	-	-	TGTGCCAGCAGCTTCACAGGGCAAGAGACCCAGTACTTC	CASSFTGQETQYF
TRBV18	TRBJ1-1	TRBD1	-	TGTGCCAGCTCATATGCCGGGACAGGGTGGGAGGCGAACACTGAAGCTTTCTTT	CASSYAGTGWEANTEAFF
TRBV7-3	TRBJ2-2	TRBD2	once	TGTGCCAGCAGCTGGTCGGCGGGAGGGGGAACCGGGGAGCTGTTTTTT	CASSWSAGGGTGELFF
TRBV27	TRBJ1-2	-	-	TGTGCCAGCAGTTTACAGGGGACCTATGGCTACACCTTC	CASSLQGTYGYTF
TRBV5-8	TRBJ2-7	-	-	TGTGCCAGCAGCTTGGGAGTAAACAGTTACTACGAGCAGTACTTC	CASSLGVNSYYEQYF
TRBV9	TRBJ1-2	-	-	TGTGCCAGCAATAGAGATTCGCGGGTCCTGTCCGGCTACACCTTC	CASNRDSRVLSGYTF
TRBV7-8	TRBJ1-2	TRBD1	-	TGTGCCAGCAGCTGGACCCGAACAGGGGTCTATGGCTACACCTTC	CASSWTRTGVYGYTF
TRBV7-2	TRBJ2-7	TRBD2	-	TGTGCCAGCAGCTTAAGTGGGACTAGCGGGAGTATTATCTACGAGCAGTACTTC	CASSLSGTSGSIIYEQYF
TRBV19	TRBJ2-3	TRBD2	-	TGTGCCAGTAGTATCCCCTCGGCTAGCGGGCACACAGATACGCAGTATTTT	CASSIPSASGHTDTQYF
TRBV5-1	TRBJ2-7	TRBD1	-	TGCGCCAGCAGCTGGAGGCCTTCACCCGGGACAGGGGATAACGAGCAGTACTTC	CASSWRPSPGTGDNEQYF
TRBV6-6	TRBJ2-5	-	-	TGTGCCAGCAGTGCGAGGAGAGAGACCCAGTACTTC	CASSARRETQYF
TRBV4-1	TRBJ1-1	-	-	TGCGCCAGCAGCCAGACACAAATGAACACTGAAGCTTTCTTT	CASSQTQMNTEAFF